This T cell receptor (beta chain) came from a study of blood T cell repertoires in COVID-19. Overall study context: Sources were T cells, B-cell-depleted T cells, or PBMCs; the material itself was cDNA or gDNA.

Which cohort a participant joined came from the clinical history participants gave. Two negative PCRs, clearance, or symptom resolution characterized the recovered Cohort 3 donors. Per the original data handling: Estimation of nucleated cell counts was performed using reference gene primer amplification. Libraries were prepared by immunoSEQ multiplex PCR; TCRdb keeps only in-frame clonotypes and omits some of them. That table is the source of V, J and clone size, and D and trimming were worked out from the DNA. The profile shows under 300,000 clones, 75% to 90% of them singletons. This CDR3 has 17 amino acids. V trimming: 4 bases; J trimming: 2 bases; junction bases outside the gene matches: 10. Germline V gives CDR1 MNHEY, CDR2 SMNVEV (reference sequence).

Sequences were obtained from PBMCs or T cells enriched from blood (not recorded which). The chain links TRBV27 to TRBJ2-2; TRBD1 matches 7 bases. The TCR was taken from a woman under 30 who had recovered from COVID-19. The CDR3 region has the DNA TGTGCCAGCAGTTCGGATCCGGACAGGCCAAACACCGGGGAGCTGTTTTTT. It encodes CASSSDPDRPNTGELFF.